This TCR beta chain appears in the sequencing data of a study of PD-1 blockade in classical Hodgkin lymphoma. Trimming removed 2 bases at V and 3 bases at J, with 11 bases between. The CDR3 covers 14 residues. Germline V gene data show CDR1 as SGHRS and CDR2 as YFSETQ. The time point: cycle 4 day 1 (C4D1), after 6 weeks of nivolumab. With no exception, relapse followed autologous stem cell transplantation in all patients, and brentuximab vedotin exposure varied. Sequencing was performed with immunoSEQ multiplex PCR; in TCRdb, only in-frame clones are kept and a portion is missing. In the table there are 9,100 or so clones, 87% of which are singletons.

Sequenced material: peripheral blood mononuclear cells (PBMCs), taken before the fourth cycle of nivolumab. The receptor was derived from a human donor with classical Hodgkin lymphoma. This sequence joins TRBV5-1 and TRBJ2-5; D unresolved. As DNA, the CDR3 is TGCGCCAGCAGCTTACAAGACGTAAAAGAGACCCAGTACTTC. As protein: CASSLQDVKETQYF. Full variable domain (remainder filled in from reference TRBV5-1 and TRBJ2-5): KAGVTQTPRYLIKTRGQQVTLSCSPISGHRSVSWYQQTPGQGLQFLFEYFSETQRNKGNFPGRFSGRQFSNSRSEMNVSTLELGDSALYLCASSLQDVKETQYFGPGTRLLVL.